One and the same sample provided the 26 T cell receptor beta chains below, sequenced in a study of T cell changes during pregnancy in multiple sclerosis. TCRdb keeps only in-frame clones here, not all; method: immunoSEQ multiplex PCR. Of about 66,000 clones listed, about nine tenths are singletons. The sequences come from peripheral blood, collected in the third trimester of pregnancy. Every receptor here comes from a female donor with multiple sclerosis, enrolled in a pregnancy study.

V gene TRBV4-3 combines with J gene TRBJ1-5, with D uncertain. Germline V gene sequence: CDR1 LGHNA, CDR2 YSLEER. The V end lost 0 bases, the J end lost 0 bases, and 12 bases lay between the germline ends. The CDR3 loop spans 17 amino acids. The CDR3 spells CASSQDPVLYSNQPQHF. In nucleotides, the CDR3 is TGCGCCAGCAGCCAAGATCCGGTCCTCTATAGCAATCAGCCCCAGCATTTT.

The gene calls are TRBV2 and TRBJ2-2; D gene uncertain. This CDR3 comprises 11 residues. Trimming removed 7 bases from V and 3 bases from J, with 3 bases in between. The germline gives CDR1 SNHLY, CDR2 FYNNEI. DNA of the CDR3: TGTGCCAGCACCGACACCGGGGAGCTGTTTTTT. It is translated as CASTDTGELFF.

The chain recombines TRBV7-8 with TRBJ1-3; D is uncertain. V lost 5 bases, J lost 3 bases, and 14 bases lay in between. The CDR3 sequence is 15 residues long. Germline CDR1 reads SGHVS; CDR2 reads FQNEAQ. The CDR3 protein is CASSPYKAGGNTIYF. CDR3 bases: TGTGCCAGCAGCCCATATAAGGCGGGTGGAAACACCATATATTTT.

The chain recombines TRBV6-4 with TRBJ2-3; 12 positions agree with TRBD1. Trimming at V came to 6 bases and at J to 4 bases, leaving 5 bases not matched to a gene. This CDR3 has 15 residues. The germline V gene encodes CDR1 MRHNA and CDR2 SNTAGT. For the CDR3, the DNA is TGTGCCAGCAGCCTCGGGACAGGGGGCGCAGATACGCAGTATTTT. It is translated as CASSLGTGGADTQYF.

The V call is TRBV5-1, the J call TRBJ2-3; D unclear. V was cut by 0 bases and J by 2 bases, with 16 bases left in between. Germline V CDR1 and CDR2: SGHRS, YFSETQ. This CDR3 is built from 17 residues. CDR3 residues: CASSLALSHPSTDTQYF. The CDR3 bases are TGCGCCAGCAGCTTGGCCCTTTCACACCCATCCACAGATACGCAGTATTTT.

The rearrangement links TRBV10-3 to TRBJ1-2; 10 bases are shared with TRBD1. Germline V gene data show CDR1 as ENHRY and CDR2 as SYGVKD. The CDR3 loop spans 15 amino acids. V trimming: 4 bases; J trimming: 5 bases; junction bases outside the gene matches: 7. The CDR3 region is CAISVWDRGEYGYTF. The CDR3 region has the DNA TGTGCCATCAGTGTGTGGGACAGGGGCGAATATGGCTACACCTTC.

V and J are TRBV4-3 and TRBJ2-3; TRBD2 matches at 11 bases. The germline V gene has CDR1 LGHNA and CDR2 YSLEER. This CDR3 region has 17 residues. V gave up 0 bases and J gave up 3 bases; unmatched junction bases: 5. The CDR3 region has the DNA TGCGCCAGCAGCCAAGATATAGCGGGGGGGCGGACAGATACGCAGTATTTT. Its translation: CASSQDIAGGRTDTQYF.

The V and J genes are TRBV11-2 and TRBJ2-1; maybe TRBD1 (7 bases). Per the germline V gene, CDR1 is SGHAT and CDR2 is FQNNGV. CDR3 size: 16 residues. The germline V and J ends were trimmed by 1 base and 4 bases, with 14 bases remaining between them. The CDR3 region has the DNA TGTGCCAGCAGCTTAGTCGAACAGGGGACTTACAATGAGCAGTTCTTC. It is translated as CASSLVEQGTYNEQFF.

The V call is TRBV19, the J call TRBJ1-5; 9 bases line up with TRBD1. This CDR3 is built from 15 residues. Per germline, CDR1 LNHDA and CDR2 SQIVND (reference sequence). The V and J ends lost 5 bases and 4 bases, in that order; junction bases with no gene match: 6. Here the CDR3 reads CASSRPGTGNQPQHF. The CDR3 bases are TGTGCCAGTAGTCGCCCCGGGACAGGGAATCAGCCCCAGCATTTT.

This rearrangement joins TRBV6-4 to TRBJ2-1; 7 bases are shared with TRBD2. With 5 bases clipped from V and 0 bases from J, the junction kept 4 bases outside the gene matches. CDR3 length: 15 residues. Germline values: CDR1 MRHNA, CDR2 SNTAGT. The CDR3 spells CASSSSGSSYNEQFF. CDR3 nucleotide sequence: TGTGCCAGCAGTTCTAGCGGAAGCTCCTACAATGAGCAGTTCTTC.

The CDR3 sequence: CASSLGQGTGNTIYF. CDR3 coding DNA: TGCGCCAGCAGCCTCGGACAGGGGACTGGAAACACCATATATTTT. This chain links TRBV5-1 with TRBJ1-3; 9 nucleotides agree with TRBD1. With V trimmed by 4 bases and J by 2 bases, 4 bases remained unmatched. The CDR3 is 15 residues long. Looked up from germline, CDR1 is SGHRS and CDR2 is YFSETQ.

The chain links TRBV18 to TRBJ2-1; D is ambiguous. Germline lookup yields CDR1 KGHSH and CDR2 LQKENI. V was clipped by 2 bases and J by 13 bases, with 15 bases between them. This CDR3 spans 13 amino acids. The chain's CDR3 is CASSPSIRQDQFF. CDR3 DNA: TGTGCCAGCTCACCATCCATCCGGCAGGATCAGTTCTTC.

The chain is built from TRBV2 and TRBJ2-2; possible D gene TRBD1, 5 bases. Per the germline V gene, CDR1 is SNHLY and CDR2 is FYNNEI. This CDR3 is 12 amino acids long. The V end was cut by 3 bases, the J end by 7 bases, with 6 bases between. The CDR3 loop is CASSDDSGELFF. CDR3 nucleotide sequence: TGTGCCAGCAGTGACGACAGCGGGGAGCTGTTTTTT.

The rearrangement joins TRBV29-1 to TRBJ2-7; D gene uncertain. Germline V gene data show CDR1 as SQVTM and CDR2 as ANQGSEA. V lost 4 bases and J 4 bases, leaving 11 bases between the germline ends. The CDR3 covers 12 residues. CDR3 sequence reads: CSVGGPDYEQYF. The CDR3 DNA reads TGCAGCGTTGGCGGTCCGGATTACGAGCAGTACTTC.

The chain couples TRBV10-3 to TRBJ1-6; no firm D call. Germline V gene data show CDR1 as ENHRY and CDR2 as SYGVKD. This CDR3 has 19 amino acids. V was clipped by 3 bases and J by 0 bases, with 18 bases between them. The CDR3 region is CAISEGRGWRSSYNSPLHF. The CDR3 DNA reads as TGTGCCATCAGTGAAGGTCGGGGTTGGAGGAGCTCCTATAATTCACCCCTCCACTTT.

This clone has a handful of counts. This chain connects TRBV6-6 to TRBJ1-1; D is unclear. Germline CDR1 reads MNHNY; CDR2 reads SVGAGI (reference sequence). This CDR3 comprises 13 residues. The V gene lost 5 bases and the J gene lost 0 bases, with 7 bases spanning the gap. The CDR3 reads CASSTQMNTEAFF. In nucleotides, the CDR3 is TGTGCCAGCAGTACACAGATGAACACTGAAGCTTTCTTT.

V usage is TRBV18 and J usage is TRBJ2-1; D possibly corresponds to TRBD2 (7 bases). The CDR3 loop spans 16 amino acids. CDR1 KGHSH and CDR2 LQKENI come from the germline V gene. Trimming cost V 3 bases and J 6 bases, with 18 bases left between them. CDR3 in DNA: TGTGCCAGCTCACCGGAGCGGGACACCGGTCCCAATGAGCAGTTCTTC. Residues: CASSPERDTGPNEQFF.

This clone is deemed medium-sized. The gene calls are TRBV7-3 and TRBJ1-2; D is unclear. The CDR3 spans 13 residues. With 1 base removed from V and 4 bases from J, the gap between germline ends came to 7 bases. Germline V gene lookup returns CDR1 SGHTA and CDR2 FQGTGA. The CDR3 here is CASSLNPGYGYTF. DNA for the CDR3: TGTGCCAGCAGCTTAAACCCAGGCTATGGCTACACCTTC.

The chain couples TRBV6-6 to TRBJ2-1; D is possibly TRBD2 (6 bases). Trimming removed 5 bases at V and 2 bases at J, with 13 bases between. Germline CDR1 reads MNHNY; CDR2 reads SVGAGI (reference sequence). This CDR3 is 15 amino acids long. The CDR3 DNA reads as TGTGCCAGCAGTACAAGACTAGGGGCCTACAATGAGCAGTTCTTC. It is translated as CASSTRLGAYNEQFF.

The chain is built from TRBV6-1 and TRBJ1-5; D call uncertain. Germline-derived CDR1 and CDR2 are MNHNS and SASEGT. The CDR3 spans 16 residues. Trimming took off 2 bases at V and 2 bases at J, with 13 bases between the two ends. CDR3 bases: TGTGCCAGCAGTGAATGGAACAGAGTGGGCAATCAGCCCCAGCATTTT. Its translation is CASSEWNRVGNQPQHF.

This chain uses TRBV19 with TRBJ2-2; tentative D call: TRBD2 (7 bases). The CDR3 is 15 residues long. The germline CDR1 and CDR2 sequences are LNHDA and SQIVND (reference sequence). The V end was cut by 9 bases, the J end by 3 bases, with 17 bases between. CDR3 protein: CASKGGGSYTGELFF. The CDR3 coding sequence is TGTGCCAGCAAGGGAGGGGGGTCGTACACCGGGGAGCTGTTTTTT.

For the CDR3, the DNA is TGTGCCAGCAGCTGGGGGGGGGACTCCGGACAGCCCCAGCATTTT. Translation gives CASSWGGDSGQPQHF. This chain connects TRBV5-4 to TRBJ1-5; D might be TRBD1 (5 bases). This CDR3 has 15 residues. Germline V lookup: CDR1 SGHNT, CDR2 YYREEE (reference sequence). The V gene lost 3 bases and the J gene lost 7 bases, with 17 bases spanning the gap.

The chain couples TRBV25-1 to TRBJ1-2; 7 nucleotides match TRBD1. Looked up from germline, CDR1 is MGHDK and CDR2 is SYGVNS. The CDR3 loop spans 11 amino acids. The CDR3 reads CAGGDSYGYTF. CDR3 bases: TGTGCAGGGGGCGATTCTTATGGCTACACCTTC.

This clone was recorded once. The V gene is TRBV9, the J gene TRBJ1-2; 8 bases map to TRBD1. The V and J ends lost 3 bases and 5 bases, in that order; junction bases with no gene match: 6. Germline CDR1 and CDR2: SGDLS and YYNGEE. The CDR3 sequence is 14 residues long. The CDR3 protein is CASSAQQGGYGYTF. In DNA form, the CDR3 reads TGTGCCAGCAGCGCCCAACAGGGGGGTTATGGCTACACCTTC. The full variable domain, rest sourced from reference TRBV9 and TRBJ1-2, is DSGVTQTPKHLITATGQRVTLRCSPRSGDLSVYWYQQSLDQGLQFLIQYYNGEERAKGNILERFSAQQFPDLHSELNLSSLELGDSALYFCASSAQQGGYGYTFGSGTRLTVV.

The genes are TRBV4-1 and TRBJ1-5, with D unresolved. V was trimmed by 0 bases and J by 4 bases, leaving 7 bases between them. The CDR3 has 14 residues. Per the germline V gene, CDR1 is MGHRA and CDR2 is YSYEKL. The CDR3 DNA sequence: TGCGCCAGCAGCCAAGAGAGGGAAAATCAGCCCCAGCATTTT. Translation: CASSQERENQPQHF.

The chain carries TRBV27 and TRBJ1-1; 8 nucleotides align to TRBD1. Germline loops: CDR1 MNHEY, CDR2 SMNVEV (reference sequence). Losses at the gene ends were 3 bases for V and 4 bases for J; bases not matched to a gene: 4. The CDR3 spans 14 residues. The CDR3 loop reads CASSFAGGITEAFF. DNA for the CDR3: TGTGCCAGCAGTTTTGCAGGGGGCATCACTGAAGCTTTCTTT.